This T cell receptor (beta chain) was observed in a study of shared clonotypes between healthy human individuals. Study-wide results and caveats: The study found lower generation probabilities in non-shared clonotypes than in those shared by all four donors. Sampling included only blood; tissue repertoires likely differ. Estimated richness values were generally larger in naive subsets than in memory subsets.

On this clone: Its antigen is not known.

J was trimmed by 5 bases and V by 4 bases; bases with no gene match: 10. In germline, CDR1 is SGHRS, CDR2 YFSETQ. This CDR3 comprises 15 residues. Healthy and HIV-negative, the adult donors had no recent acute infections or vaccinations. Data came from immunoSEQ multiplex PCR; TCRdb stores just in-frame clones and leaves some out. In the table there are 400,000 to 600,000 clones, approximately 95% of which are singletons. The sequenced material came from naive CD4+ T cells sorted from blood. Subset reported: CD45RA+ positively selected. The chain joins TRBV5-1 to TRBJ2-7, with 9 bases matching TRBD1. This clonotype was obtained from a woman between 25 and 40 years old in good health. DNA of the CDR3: TGCGCCAGCAGCACCGGACAGGGGCCCTTCGACGAGCAGTACTTC. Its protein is CASSTGQGPFDEQYF. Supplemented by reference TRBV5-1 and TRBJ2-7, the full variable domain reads KAGVTQTPRYLIKTRGQQVTLSCSPISGHRSVSWYQQTPGQGLQFLFEYFSETQRNKGNFPGRFSGRQFSNSRSEMNVSTLELGDSALYLCASSTGQGPFDEQYFGPGTRLTVT.